What follows describes a single T cell receptor (beta chain). Trimming left V 0 bases short and J 4 bases short, with 13 bases between. The CDR3 contains 15 residues. Germline CDR1 reads SGHRS; CDR2 reads YFSETQ. The record originates from a study of T cells in Graves' hyperthyroidism and ophthalmopathy. The TCR beta CDR3 regions underwent amplification using RNA transcripts as the source. First-round RT-PCR with HTBI primers amplified the TCR CDR3 region. TCRdb re-analysed the multiplex PCR reads in MiXCR, keeping a single row per CDR3 protein. The data contain 45,000 to 55,000 distinct CDR3 sequences, approximately 58% of them singletons.

The receptor comes from a man aged 18-30 years with Graves' hyperthyroidism. V gene TRBV5-1 combines with J gene TRBJ1-1, with D perhaps TRBD1 (5 bases). The sequencing input was peripheral blood or thyroid tissue (not recorded which). The CDR3 region has the DNA TGCGCCAGCAGCTTGGACAGGCGTCGGAGCACTGAAGCTTTCTTT. It yields the protein CASSLDRRRSTEAFF.